This TCR beta chain was recovered during a study of shared clonotypes between healthy human individuals. Across the whole study: Per donor, CD8 memory used one plate, CD8 naive used two, CD4 memory used three and CD4 naive used three.

Naive CD8 populations comprised CD45RO-negative cells positively selected for CCR7, excluding terminally differentiated effector memory CD45RA+ cells. Sequencing used immunoSEQ multiplex PCR; TCRdb keeps in-frame clones, though not all of them. There are about 1.9 million clones in the sample; over 85% occur only once, and about 1.7% lies in the top ten. Points on this clone: What it binds is unknown. At the DNA level, this CDR3 is encoded by other sequences in the same sample as well.

Broader study findings: Estimated richness values were generally larger in naive subsets than in memory subsets.

Trimming shortened V by 7 bases and J by 4 bases, and 5 bases separated the two germline ends. This CDR3 is 11 amino acids long. CDR1 MNHEY and CDR2 SMNVEV come from the germline V gene (reference sequence). This clonotype was obtained from a man younger than 35 in good health. Some clones in this sample may be carry-over from other donors' samples. Sample: naive CD8+ T cells from PBMCs. J is TRBJ2-1 and V is TRBV27; the D is unclear. The CDR3 nucleotides read TGTGCCAGCACCTATTACAATGAGCAGTTCTTC. Protein: CASTYYNEQFF.